This T cell receptor (beta chain) originates from a study of blood T cells in healthy people across ages (dated by TCRdb to between 2014 and 2017). About the full investigation: In model experiments, template switching captured roughly one uniquely barcoded TCR beta cDNA molecule for every two T cells. Using deep sequencing normalized with unique cDNA molecular identifiers, the study measured how TCR beta repertoire diversity changes with age. Four age groups were formed from the donors: young (average approximately 15 years), middle-aged (approximately 42), aged (roughly 59) and long-lived (82). Two additional independent replicas of 1 million unique cDNA reads from the same blood draw were analyzed for two donors (one aged 18 to 29 and one aged 80 or older). Overall study results and their limits: Because the CMV infection status of the donors was unknown, age-related changes in expanded clonotypes may potentially have been confounded. The percentage of naive T cells measured by flow cytometry correlated strongly with observed TCR beta diversity. Compared with the aged group, more naive CD4+ T cells, fewer expanded clones and increased TCR diversity were shown by the long-lived group, suggesting age selection. Estimates of total diversity based on one million sequenced T cells were regarded as lower bounds and as underestimates. As age increased, observed TCR beta diversity per million T cells dropped in a roughly linear way, and a significant reduction was already evident by age about 36. Bulk unsorted PBMC profiling prevented conclusive comparison of naive and antigen-experienced compartments.

Germline trimming amounts to 3 bases on V and 1 base on J, with 8 as the count of junction bases outside the gene matches. The CDR3 has 17 amino acids, counting the end cysteine and phenylalanine. Of the read, only the CDR3 DNA is kept; its 51 bases are in frame from base 1. The germline V gene gives CDR1 as LGHNA and CDR2 as YNFKEQ. The library relied on 5' RACE. Sequencing used an Illumina HiSeq 2500. A second about 7 to 11 cycle PCR used a sample-barcoded 5' primer and a J-beta primer mix. A template-switch 5' adaptor carrying 12 random nucleotides introduced a unique molecular identifier onto each TCR beta cDNA molecule. At least 2.5 million CDR3-containing paired-end reads were obtained from each sample. The Mint cDNA synthesis kit, primed by a TRBC-specific oligonucleotide, was used to synthesize first-strand cDNA from all RNA. Following uracil-DNA glycosylase treatment, a first 18-cycle PCR with universal primers M1SS and BC2_uni_R was performed on all cDNA. The original methods were these. Normalization of each sample was performed by random selection of 1 million high-quality reads, each carrying a distinct molecular identifier. Reads with shared molecular identifiers were discarded instead of being binned into consensus sequences. MiTCR, with a Q25 quality threshold and the strictest error-elimination algorithm, was used for CDR3 identification, clonotype clustering and error correction. A nonparametric unseen species model using Euler transformation provided a lower-bound estimate of total TCR beta diversity. TCRdb applied fastp at Q25 and MiXCR to the public reads, then kept only in-frame beta chains. Under each unique CDR3 protein, matching rows form one entry showing the most common genes and DNA. V and J calls and clone size were set by TCRdb, not the authors. This sample gives over 750,000 distinct CDR3 sequences in total; more than 20% of them show up just once. The ten largest clones represent 9.4% of the sample.

Donors were 39 systemically healthy Caucasian individuals from Russia aged 6 to 90 years. Around 9.7 milliliters of peripheral blood were collected from each donor into EDTA-treated Vacutainer tubes. Ficoll-Paque density-gradient centrifugation was used to isolate PBMCs, with at least 7 million per sample. Total RNA, at least 5.5 micrograms per sample, was extracted from PBMCs with Trizol reagent. The percentages of naive CD45RAhigh/CD27high T cells were determined by flow cytometry on a PBMC aliquot from every donor. Points on this clonotype: The antigen this receptor binds is unknown. It has no much larger one-base neighbor in the sample; base qualities were not kept.

Another study also made use of these data, one on T cells of mothers and their children. The second paper states: The donors were nine systemically healthy Caucasian individuals, made up of three mothers and their six children. cDNA synthesis consumed the entire amount of extracted RNA, loaded at about 1.6 ug RNA in each 15 ul reaction. In the second PCR, the M1S primer introduced both the sample barcodes and 2-4 random nucleotides. Over 9 million TCR beta CDR3 reads were obtained for each mother, and about 3 million reads were obtained for each child. Thymic selection similarly shapes TCR recombination output in related and unrelated pairs, with minor effect from inherited differences. Normalized repertoire overlap in related mother-child pairs was always slightly higher than in unrelated mother-child pairs, but the difference was never significant. No persistent microchimeric T cell clones were found, with a detection sensitivity of approximately 100 clones per million clonotypes. The study used deep NGS to compare TCR beta repertoires of mothers and children, seeking features distinguishing related mother-child pairs from unrelated individuals. On average, the children were about 10 +/- 4 years old, while the mothers were about 40 +/- 4 years old. Libraries were sequenced on Illumina HiSeq 2000 with 100+100 nt paired-end reads after adapter ligation with NEBNext reagents. To avoid cross-contamination, the mother libraries and the child libraries were prepared a month apart and sequenced in separate runs. Between about 500,000 and 2,300,000 distinct TCR beta clonotypes were identified per donor. Naive TCR beta clonotypes were estimated from low-frequency clonotypes matched to each donor's FACS-determined naive share, without sorting.

The rearrangement combines TRBV4-2 with TRBJ2-3, with 9 middle bases fitting TRBD1. The source of this sequence is a boy younger than 18 in good health. The sequenced sample was blood. The CDR3 in this case is CASSQYTGGAGTDTQYF. The DNA reads as follows: TGTGCCAGCAGCCAGTACACAGGGGGCGCCGGCACAGATACGCAGTATTTT.